This entry is about one T cell receptor beta chain. As yet, its antigen is unknown. These data originate in a study of T cell responses to AZD1222 COVID-19 vaccine. Generated by immunoSEQ multiplex PCR, the TCRdb table keeps only in-frame clones and is missing some. The profile shows some 170,000 clones, roughly 90% of them singletons. Findings and limits, study-wide: The sample set comprised mostly white British donors with more females, and clonal diversity was possibly underestimated. Spike-wide coverage was observed for vaccine-associated CD4 TCRs, with dominant responses at 160-218 and 743-854. Unmutated regions of variants are reportedly targeted by nearly half of spike-specific TCRs.

Combined were second doses at about 4 or about 12 weeks. Specimen: peripheral blood, collected 28 days after the second AZD1222 dose. The TCR comes from an adult who received the AZD1222 COVID-19 vaccine.

CDR3 DNA: TGTGCCAGCAGTATGAAAGGAAACACCATATATTTT. This translates into CASSMKGNTIYF. V usage is TRBV12-3 or TRBV12-4 and J usage is TRBJ1-3; D gene unclear. The CDR3 consists of 12 residues. V was cut by 5 bases and J by 4 bases, with 6 bases left in between.